This TCR beta chain was recorded in a study of somatic mutations in cytotoxic T cells in rheumatoid arthritis. Study-wide context: It was right after diagnosis, before any treatment, that patient blood (30 ml EDTA) was drawn.

With V trimmed by 6 bases and J by 6 bases, 6 bases remained unmatched. This CDR3 spans 13 amino acids. Germline CDR1 SEHNR, CDR2 FQNEAQ (reference sequence). Assay used: immunoSEQ multiplex PCR; TCRdb lists only in-frame clones, some missing. This sample has some 2,400 clones; roughly 80% occur once, and the top ten carry about 43%. The receptor's source is a man aged 70 or older with rheumatoid arthritis. This chain joins TRBV7-9 and TRBJ2-7; TRBD1 matches 9 bases. The source material was CD8+ T cells sorted from blood. CDR3 sequence reads: CASRRDREGEQYF. The CDR3 bases are TGTGCCAGCAGGAGGGACAGGGAGGGCGAGCAGTACTTC.